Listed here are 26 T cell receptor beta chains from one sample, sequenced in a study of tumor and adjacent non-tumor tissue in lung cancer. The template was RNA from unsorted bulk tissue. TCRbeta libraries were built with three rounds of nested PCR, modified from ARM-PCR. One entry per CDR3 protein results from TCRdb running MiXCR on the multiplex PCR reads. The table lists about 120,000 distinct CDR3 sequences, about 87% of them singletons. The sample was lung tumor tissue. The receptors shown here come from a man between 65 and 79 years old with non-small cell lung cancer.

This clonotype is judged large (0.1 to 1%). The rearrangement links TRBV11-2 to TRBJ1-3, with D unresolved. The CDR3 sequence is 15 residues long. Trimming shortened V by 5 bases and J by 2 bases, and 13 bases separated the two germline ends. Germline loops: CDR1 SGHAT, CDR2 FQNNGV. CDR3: CASSHTWTPGNTIYF. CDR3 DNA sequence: TGTGCCAGCAGCCACACCTGGACCCCTGGAAACACCATATATTTT.

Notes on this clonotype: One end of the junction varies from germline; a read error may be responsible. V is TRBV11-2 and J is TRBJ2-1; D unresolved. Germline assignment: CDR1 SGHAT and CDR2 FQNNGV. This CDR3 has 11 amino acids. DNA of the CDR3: TGTGCCAGTAGATTCGGACCGATGCAGTCCTTC. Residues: CASRFGPMQSF.

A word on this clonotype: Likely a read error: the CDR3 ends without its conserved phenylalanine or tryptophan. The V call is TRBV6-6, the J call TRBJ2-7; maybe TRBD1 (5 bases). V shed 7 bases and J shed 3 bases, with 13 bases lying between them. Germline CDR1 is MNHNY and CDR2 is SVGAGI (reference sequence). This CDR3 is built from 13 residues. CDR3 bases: TGTGCCAGCAATAAAGAGACAGACTACGAGCAGTACTTA. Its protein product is CASNKETDYEQYL.

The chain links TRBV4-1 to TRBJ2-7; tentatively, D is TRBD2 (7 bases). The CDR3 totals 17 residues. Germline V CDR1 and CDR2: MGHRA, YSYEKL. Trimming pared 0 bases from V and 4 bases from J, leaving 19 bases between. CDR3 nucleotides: TGCGCCAGCAGCCAAGATAGGGGGGGGATGGGGCCTTACGAGCAGTACGTC. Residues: CASSQDRGGMGPYEQYV.

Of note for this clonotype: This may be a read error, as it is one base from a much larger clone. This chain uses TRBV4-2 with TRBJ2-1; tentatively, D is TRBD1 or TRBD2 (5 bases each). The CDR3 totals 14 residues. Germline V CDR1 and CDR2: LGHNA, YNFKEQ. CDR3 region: CTSSGGASFNEQFF. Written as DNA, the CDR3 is TGTACCAGCAGTGGGGGTGCTAGCTTCAATGAGCAGTTCTTC.

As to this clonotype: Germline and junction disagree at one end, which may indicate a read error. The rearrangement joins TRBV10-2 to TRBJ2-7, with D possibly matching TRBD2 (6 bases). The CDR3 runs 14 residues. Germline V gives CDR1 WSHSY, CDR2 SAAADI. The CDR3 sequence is CASRQTGTRDEHYF. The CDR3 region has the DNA TGCGCTAGCAGGCAAACCGGGACTCGGGACGAGCATTACTTC.

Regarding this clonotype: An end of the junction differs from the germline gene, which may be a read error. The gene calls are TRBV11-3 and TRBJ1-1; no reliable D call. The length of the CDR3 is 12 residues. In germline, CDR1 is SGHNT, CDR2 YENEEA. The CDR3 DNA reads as TGTCCCAGCGACTTAGGTACAAGTATGGCTTTCTTT. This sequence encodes CPSDLGTSMAFF.

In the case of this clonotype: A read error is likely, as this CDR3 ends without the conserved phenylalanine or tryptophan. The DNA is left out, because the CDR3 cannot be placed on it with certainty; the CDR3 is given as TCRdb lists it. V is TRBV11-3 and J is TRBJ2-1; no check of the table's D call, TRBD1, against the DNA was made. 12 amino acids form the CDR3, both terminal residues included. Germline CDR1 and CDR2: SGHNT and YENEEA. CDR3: CASSDRRNERFS.

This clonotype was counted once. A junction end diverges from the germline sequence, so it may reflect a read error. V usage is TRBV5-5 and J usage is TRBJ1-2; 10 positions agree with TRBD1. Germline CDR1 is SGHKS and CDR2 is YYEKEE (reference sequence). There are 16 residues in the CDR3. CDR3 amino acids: CTSSLTTNDRGLGYTF. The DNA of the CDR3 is TGTACCAGCAGCCTGACCACCAATGACAGGGGGCTCGGCTACACCTTC. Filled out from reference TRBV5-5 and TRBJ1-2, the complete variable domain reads DAGVTQSPTHLIKTRGQQVTLRCSPISGHKSVSWYQQVLGQGPQFIFQYYEKEERGRGNFPDRFSARQFPNYSSELNVNALLLGDSALYLCTSSLTTNDRGLGYTFGSGTRLTVV.

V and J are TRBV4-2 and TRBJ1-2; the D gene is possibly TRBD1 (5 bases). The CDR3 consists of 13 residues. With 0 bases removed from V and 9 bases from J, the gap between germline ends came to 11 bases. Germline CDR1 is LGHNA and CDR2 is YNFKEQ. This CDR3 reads CASSQEGVCCYTF. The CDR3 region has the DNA TGTGCCAGCAGCCAAGAAGGGGTTTGTTGCTACACCTTC.

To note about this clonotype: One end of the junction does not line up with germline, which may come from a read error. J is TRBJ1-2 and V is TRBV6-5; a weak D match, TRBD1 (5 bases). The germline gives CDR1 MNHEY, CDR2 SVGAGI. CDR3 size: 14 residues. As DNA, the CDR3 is TGTGCCAGCAGTTACTCCATAGCAGGGAAAGGCTACACTTTC. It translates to CASSYSIAGKGYTF.

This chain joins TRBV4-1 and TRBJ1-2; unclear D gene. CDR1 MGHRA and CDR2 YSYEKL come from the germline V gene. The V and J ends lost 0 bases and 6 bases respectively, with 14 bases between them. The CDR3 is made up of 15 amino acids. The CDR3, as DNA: TGCGCCAGCAGCCAAGATGGCCAGGAGCGGGATGGCTACACCTTC. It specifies CASSQDGQERDGYTF.

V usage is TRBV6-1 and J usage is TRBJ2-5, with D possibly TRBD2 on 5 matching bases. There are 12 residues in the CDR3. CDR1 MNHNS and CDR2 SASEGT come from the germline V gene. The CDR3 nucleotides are TGTGTCAACAGTGATCAGCGGGAGACCCAGTACTTC. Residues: CVNSDQRETQYF.

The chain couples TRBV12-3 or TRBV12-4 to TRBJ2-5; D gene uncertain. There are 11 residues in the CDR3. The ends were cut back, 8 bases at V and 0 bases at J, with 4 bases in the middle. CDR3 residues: CASRHQETQYF. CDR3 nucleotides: TGTGCCAGCCGTCACCAAGAGACCCAGTACTTC.

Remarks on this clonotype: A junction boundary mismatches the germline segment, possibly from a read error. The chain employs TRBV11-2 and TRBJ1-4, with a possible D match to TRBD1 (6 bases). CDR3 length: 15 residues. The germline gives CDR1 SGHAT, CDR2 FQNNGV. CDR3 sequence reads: CASSSGGTSNEKPFF. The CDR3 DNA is TGTGCCAGCAGCAGTGGTGGGACAAGTAATGAAAAACCGTTTTTT.

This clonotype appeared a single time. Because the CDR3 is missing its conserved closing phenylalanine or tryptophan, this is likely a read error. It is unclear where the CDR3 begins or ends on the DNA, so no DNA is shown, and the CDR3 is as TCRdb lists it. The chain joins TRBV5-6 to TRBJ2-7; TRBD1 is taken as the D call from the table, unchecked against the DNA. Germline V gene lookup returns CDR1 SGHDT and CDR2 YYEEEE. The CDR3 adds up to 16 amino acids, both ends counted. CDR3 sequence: CASNSNRGSFRYEQNI.

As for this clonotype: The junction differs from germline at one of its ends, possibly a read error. The CDR3 loop reads CSVGIEGVSMNTEAFF. In nucleotides, the CDR3 is TGCAGCGTTGGGATAGAGGGAGTAAGTATGAACACTGAAGCATTCTTT. The gene calls are TRBV29-1 and TRBJ1-1; D unresolved. This CDR3 has 16 residues. The germline CDR1 and CDR2 sequences are SQVTM and ANQGSEA.

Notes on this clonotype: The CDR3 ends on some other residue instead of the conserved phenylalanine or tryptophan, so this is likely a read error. The CDR3, as DNA: TGCAGCGTTGAAGAAGTAGCAGCAGATACGCAGTATTCT. It yields the protein CSVEEVAADTQYS. V gene TRBV29-1 combines with J gene TRBJ2-3; no definite D call. Trimming pared 0 bases from V and 4 bases from J, leaving 8 bases between. This CDR3 contains 13 residues. Germline CDR1 and CDR2: SQVTM and ANQGSEA.

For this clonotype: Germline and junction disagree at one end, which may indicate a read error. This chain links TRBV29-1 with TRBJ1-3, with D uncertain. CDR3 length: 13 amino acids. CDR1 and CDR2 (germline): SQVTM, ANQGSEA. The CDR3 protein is CSVESVSGSTIYF. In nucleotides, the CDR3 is TGCAGTGTTGAAAGCGTCTCTGGAAGCACCATATATTTT. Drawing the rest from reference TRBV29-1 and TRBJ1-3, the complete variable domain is SAVISQKPSRDICQRGTSLTIQCQVDSQVTMMFWYRQQPGQSLTLIATANQGSEATYESGFVIDKFPISRPNLTFSTLTVSNMSPEDSSIYLCSVESVSGSTIYFGEGSWLTVV.

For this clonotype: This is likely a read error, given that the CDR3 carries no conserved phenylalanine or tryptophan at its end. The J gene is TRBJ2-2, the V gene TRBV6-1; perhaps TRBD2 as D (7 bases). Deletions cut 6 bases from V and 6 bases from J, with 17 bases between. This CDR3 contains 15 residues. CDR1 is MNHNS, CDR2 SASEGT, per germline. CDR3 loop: CASSLGGAYSGELFC. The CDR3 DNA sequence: TGTGCCAGCAGCTTAGGGGGGGCGTACTCCGGGGAGCTGTTTTGT.

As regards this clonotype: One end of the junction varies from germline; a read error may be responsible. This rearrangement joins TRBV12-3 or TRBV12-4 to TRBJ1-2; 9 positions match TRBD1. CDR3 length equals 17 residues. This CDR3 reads CTSSLKRGTGINYVYTF. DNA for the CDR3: TGTACCAGCAGTTTAAAACGGGGGACAGGGATAAACTATGTCTACACCTTC.

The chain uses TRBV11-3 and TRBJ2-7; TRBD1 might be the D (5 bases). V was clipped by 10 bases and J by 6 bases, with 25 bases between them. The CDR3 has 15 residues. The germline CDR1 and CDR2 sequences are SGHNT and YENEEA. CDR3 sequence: CANNLDGAQAREQYF. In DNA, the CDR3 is TGTGCCAACAACTTGGATGGGGCCCAGGCTCGCGAGCAGTACTTC.

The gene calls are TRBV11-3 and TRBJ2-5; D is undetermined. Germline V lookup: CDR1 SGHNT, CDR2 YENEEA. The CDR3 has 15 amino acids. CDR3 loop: CVGSFGISLDETQYF. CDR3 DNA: TGTGTCGGCAGCTTTGGGATTAGTCTGGACGAGACCCAGTACTTC.

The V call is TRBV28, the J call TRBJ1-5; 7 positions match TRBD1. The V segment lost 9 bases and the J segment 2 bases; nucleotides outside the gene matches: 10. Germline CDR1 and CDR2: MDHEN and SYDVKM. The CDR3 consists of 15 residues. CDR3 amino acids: CARRGTQGGNQPQHF. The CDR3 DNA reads TGTGCCAGGAGAGGGACCCAGGGGGGCAATCAGCCCCAGCATTTT.

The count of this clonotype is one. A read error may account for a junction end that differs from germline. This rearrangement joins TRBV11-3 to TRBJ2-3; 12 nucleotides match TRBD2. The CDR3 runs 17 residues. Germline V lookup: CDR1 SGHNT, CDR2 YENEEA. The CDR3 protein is CACSLGLAGSGSDTQYF. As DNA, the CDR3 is TGTGCCTGCAGCCTAGGACTAGCGGGGTCTGGATCAGATACGCAGTATTTT. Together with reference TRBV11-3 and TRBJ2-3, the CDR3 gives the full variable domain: EAGVVQSPRYKIIEKKQPVAFWCNPISGHNTLYWYLQNLGQGPELLIRYENEEAVDDSQLPKDRFSAERLKGVDSTLKIQPAELGDSAVYLCACSLGLAGSGSDTQYFGPGTRLTVL.

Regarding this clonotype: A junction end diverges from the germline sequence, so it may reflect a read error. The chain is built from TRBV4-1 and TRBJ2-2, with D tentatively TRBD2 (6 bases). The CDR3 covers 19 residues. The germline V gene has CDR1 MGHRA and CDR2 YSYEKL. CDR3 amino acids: CASRQVSFRAGSVTGELFF. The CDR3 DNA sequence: TGCGCCAGCCGTCAAGTTTCATTTCGGGCGGGATCAGTCACCGGGGAGCTGTTCTTT.